Below, one TCR beta chain is given with its context. No antigen is known for it. No per-base quality is available; no much larger clone lies one base away. The CDR3 numbers 15 residues from cysteine through phenylalanine. The DNA shown is the 45-base CDR3, in frame from base 1. Ends trimmed: V by 0 bases, J by 4 bases; bases unmatched to a gene: 5. Based on the germline V gene (reference sequence), the CDR1 and CDR2 sequences are GTSNPN and SVGIG. TCR CDR3 regions were amplified from genomic DNA by multiplex PCR using the deep immunoSEQ assay. For each cell subset, the extracted genomic DNA was distributed evenly across all wells of several immunoSEQ 96-well plates, and each plate served as one replicate. For sorted subsets, around 200 ng genomic DNA, equal to 30,000 or so T cell genomes, was loaded into each replicate PCR. The purified libraries were quantified using a Qubit 3.0 fluorometer, sized with a Bioanalyzer 2100, and then quantified again using the KAPA Library Quantification kit. A separate single-read 150-cycle Illumina NextSeq 550 flow cell was used to sequence each immunoSEQ 96-well plate. The paper's data handling went like this. The immunoSEQ output contained only junctional sequences without quality scores, so filtering could not match that applied to full-length reads. To assign V/J genes and CDR3, sequences were annotated against IMGT germline references using PyIR, a Python wrapper for IgBLAST v1.9. Reads with weak V/J assignments (E-value above 1e-6), missing CDR3, stop codons, out-of-frame junctions, or ambiguous translated residues were removed. V3J clonotypes were defined as sequences sharing the same inferred V gene, J gene, and CDR3 amino acid sequence. The percentage overlap between two repertoires was calculated by dividing the number of shared unique clonotypes by the size of the smaller repertoire. Richness of each repertoire was evaluated using RTK rarefaction, the Chao1 estimator, and Recon v2.1 estimates of unobserved clonotypes. Generation probabilities for all TCRbeta clonotypes obtained by the gDNA method from a handful of donors were computed using OLGA. Entries here come from immuneACCESS through TCRdb and include only in-frame sequences with V and J called. Some clones fail to appear in such tables; in the studies checked, an unresolved V gene covers under half of the shortfall, and the cause of the remainder is unknown. V, J and clone size were drawn from that table, and D and trimming were deduced from the DNA. The sample data list 2.5 million or so clones, and around 94% of these were observed just once. The ten largest clones represent roughly 0.13% of the sample.

The data are from a study of shared clonotypes between healthy human individuals (dated by TCRdb to 2020 to 2021). At the level of the whole study: Two women and a few men aged 18 to 49 years were included in the cohort. Between about 0.94 and 8.9 billion PBMCs per donor were obtained by leukapheresis. For each donor, CD4 naive and CD4 memory were each given three plates, CD8 naive was given two plates, and CD8 memory was given one plate. Blood TCR repertoires of five healthy adults were deeply sequenced to estimate repertoire size and the extent of clonotype sharing between individuals. Libraries were prepared and TCR repertoires were sequenced by different laboratories using diverse techniques, in order to increase sequencing depth and limit assay-specific biases.

Donors were healthy HIV-negative adults with no recently reported acute infections or vaccinations. Only Caucasian adults living in Nashville, Tennessee, USA were represented among the donors. CD4+ T cells were enriched by magnetic negative selection; naive cells were then positively selected on CD45RA, and the negative fraction formed the memory subset. Blood was obtained by leukapheresis, after which PBMCs were separated by Ficoll-Histopaque density gradient centrifugation and cryopreserved in liquid nitrogen vapor phase. Analytical flow cytometry was used to check the purity and quantity of every magnetically sorted T cell population. Genomic DNA was isolated from every sorted fraction and measured by UV absorbance on a Nanodrop 2000c. Results and caveats for the whole study, not just this receptor: When several donors were compared, the shared fraction of clonotypes was 5% to 6.5% for naive CD4, roughly 3.3% for naive CD8, 2% to 2.5% for memory CD4, and 0.35% to 0.5% for memory CD8. Sampling was restricted to blood, and TCR repertoires in tissues likely differ from the TCR repertoires found in blood. Based on pairwise subsampling, the degree of clonotype sharing among donors was expected to be affected by sequencing depth. Because the study included a small number of donors, the genetic and exposure-history diversity represented was limited. Compared with non-shared clonotypes, clonotypes shared by all four sorted-subset donors had higher generation probabilities. Rarefaction of sorted-subset datasets indicated incomplete sequencing despite the large sequencing depth. Naive subsets generally had larger estimated clonotype richness than memory subsets.

The TCR sequence derives from a man younger than 30 in good health. This chain is built from TRBV30 and TRBJ2-5; TRBD2 fits 10 bases in the junction. The specimen was naive CD4+ T cells sorted from blood. In light of the paper, this sample's cell subset or site label describes: CD45RA+ positively selected. The DNA is as follows: TGTGCCTGGAGTGTAAGGCTAGCGGGAGCAGAGACCCAGTACTTC. It specifies CAWSVRLAGAETQYF.